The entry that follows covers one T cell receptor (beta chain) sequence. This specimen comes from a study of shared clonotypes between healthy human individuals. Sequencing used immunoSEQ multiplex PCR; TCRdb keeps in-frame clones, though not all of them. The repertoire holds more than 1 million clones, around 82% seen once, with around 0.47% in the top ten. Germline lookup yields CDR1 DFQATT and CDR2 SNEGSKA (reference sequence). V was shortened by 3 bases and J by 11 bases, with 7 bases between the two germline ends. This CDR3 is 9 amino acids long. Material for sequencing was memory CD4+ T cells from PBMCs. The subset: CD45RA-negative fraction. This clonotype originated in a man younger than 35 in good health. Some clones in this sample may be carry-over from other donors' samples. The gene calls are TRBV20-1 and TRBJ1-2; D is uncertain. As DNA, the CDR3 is TGCAGTGCTAGGCCCTTTTACACCTTC. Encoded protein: CSARPFYTF.